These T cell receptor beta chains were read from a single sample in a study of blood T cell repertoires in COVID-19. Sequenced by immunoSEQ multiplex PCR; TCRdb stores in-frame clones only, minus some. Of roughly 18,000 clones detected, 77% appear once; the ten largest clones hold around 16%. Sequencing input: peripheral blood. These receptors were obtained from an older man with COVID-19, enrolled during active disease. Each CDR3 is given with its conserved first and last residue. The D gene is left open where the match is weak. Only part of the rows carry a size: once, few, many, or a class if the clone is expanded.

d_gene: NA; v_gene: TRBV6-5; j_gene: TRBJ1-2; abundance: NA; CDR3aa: CASSYSEQGSYGYTF; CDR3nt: TGTGCCAGCAGTTACTCAGAACAGGGAAGCTATGGCTACACCTTC
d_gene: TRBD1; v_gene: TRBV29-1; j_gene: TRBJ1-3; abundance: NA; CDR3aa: CSAGTASGNTIYF; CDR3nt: TGCAGCGCCGGGACAGCCTCTGGAAACACCATATATTTT
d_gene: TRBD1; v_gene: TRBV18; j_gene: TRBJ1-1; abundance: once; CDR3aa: CASFRDRNTEAFF; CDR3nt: TGTGCCAGCTTTCGGGACAGAAACACTGAAGCTTTCTTT
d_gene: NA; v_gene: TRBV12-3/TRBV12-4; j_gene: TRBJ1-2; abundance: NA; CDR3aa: CASSFNRAYGYTF; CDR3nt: TGTGCCAGCAGTTTCAACAGGGCCTATGGCTACACCTTC
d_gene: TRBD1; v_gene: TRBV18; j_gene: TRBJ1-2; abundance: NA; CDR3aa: CASSPGRGPPRGYTF; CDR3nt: TGTGCCAGCTCACCAGGAAGGGGGCCTCCACGGGGCTACACCTTC
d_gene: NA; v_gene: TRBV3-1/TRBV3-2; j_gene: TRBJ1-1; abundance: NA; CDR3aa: CASSQVQGRGEAFF; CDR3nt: TGTGCCAGCAGCCAAGTCCAGGGTCGAGGTGAAGCTTTCTTT
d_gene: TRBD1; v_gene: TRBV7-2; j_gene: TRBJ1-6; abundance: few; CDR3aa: CASSPGQGRSYNSPLHF; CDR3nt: TGTGCCAGCAGCCCGGGACAGGGAAGATCATATAATTCACCCCTCCACTTT
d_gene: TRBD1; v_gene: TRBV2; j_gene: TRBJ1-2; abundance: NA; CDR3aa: CASSDGDREIFEGYTF; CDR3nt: TGTGCCAGCAGTGATGGGGACAGGGAGATATTTGAAGGCTACACCTTC
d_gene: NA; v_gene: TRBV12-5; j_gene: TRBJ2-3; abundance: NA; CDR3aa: CASGLQGSDTQYF; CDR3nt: TGTGCTAGTGGTTTGCAGGGATCCGATACGCAGTATTTT
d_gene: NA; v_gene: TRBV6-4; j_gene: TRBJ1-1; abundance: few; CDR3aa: CASSDSGRGTEAFF; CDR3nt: TGTGCCAGCAGTGACTCGGGAAGGGGCACTGAAGCTTTCTTT
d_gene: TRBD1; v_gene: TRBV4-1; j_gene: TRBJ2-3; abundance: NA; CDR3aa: CASSRSRRDRGSDTQYF; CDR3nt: TGCGCCAGCAGCCGAAGTAGGAGGGACAGGGGCTCAGATACGCAGTATTTT
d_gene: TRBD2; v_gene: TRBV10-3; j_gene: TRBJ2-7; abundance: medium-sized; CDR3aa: CAHGAGDYEQYF; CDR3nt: TGTGCCCACGGCGCGGGGGACTACGAGCAGTACTTC
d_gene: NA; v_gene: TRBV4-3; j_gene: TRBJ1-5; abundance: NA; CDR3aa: CASSQERTGLGQPQHF; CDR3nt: TGCGCCAGCAGCCAAGAGAGGACGGGATTGGGTCAGCCCCAGCATTTT
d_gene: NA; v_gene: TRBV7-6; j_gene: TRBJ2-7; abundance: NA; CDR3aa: CASSLVDFPSDEQYF; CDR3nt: TGTGCCAGCAGCTTAGTGGACTTTCCTAGCGACGAGCAGTACTTC
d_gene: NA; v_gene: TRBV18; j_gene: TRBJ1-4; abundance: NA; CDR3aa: CASSPTELNEKLFF; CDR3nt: TGTGCCAGCTCACCAACCGAGCTTAATGAAAAACTGTTTTTT
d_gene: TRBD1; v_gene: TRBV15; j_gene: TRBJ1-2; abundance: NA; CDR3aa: CATSREMGQSFNYGYTF; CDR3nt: TGTGCCACCAGCAGAGAGATGGGACAGAGTTTTAACTATGGCTACACCTTC
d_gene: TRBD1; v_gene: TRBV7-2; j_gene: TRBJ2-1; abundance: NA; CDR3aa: CASSPHGTGLDNEQFF; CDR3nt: TGTGCCAGCAGCCCCCACGGGACAGGGTTGGACAATGAGCAGTTCTTC
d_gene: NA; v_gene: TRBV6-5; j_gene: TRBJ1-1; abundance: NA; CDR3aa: CASKYNGEAFF; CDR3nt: TGTGCCAGCAAGTATAACGGGGAAGCTTTCTTT
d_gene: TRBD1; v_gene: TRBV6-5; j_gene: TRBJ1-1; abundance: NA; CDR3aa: CASRQTGRSREAFF; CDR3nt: TGTGCCAGCAGACAGACAGGGAGAAGTAGAGAAGCTTTCTTT
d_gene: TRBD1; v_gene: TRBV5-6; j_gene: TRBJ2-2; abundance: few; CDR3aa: CASSFRDRATGELFF; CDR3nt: TGTGCCAGCAGCTTCCGGGACAGGGCCACCGGGGAGCTGTTTTTT
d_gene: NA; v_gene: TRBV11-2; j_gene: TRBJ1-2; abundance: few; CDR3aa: CASSLGGMDRDAYGYTF; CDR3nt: TGTGCCAGCAGCTTAGGGGGCATGGACAGAGACGCCTATGGCTACACCTTC
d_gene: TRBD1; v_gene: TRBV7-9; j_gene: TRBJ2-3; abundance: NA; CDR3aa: CASSLKTQGNTDTQYF; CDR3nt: TGTGCCAGCAGCTTAAAAACACAGGGGAACACAGATACGCAGTATTTT
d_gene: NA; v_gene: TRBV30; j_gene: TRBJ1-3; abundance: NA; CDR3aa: CAWSWAAGGGNTIYF; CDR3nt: TGTGCCTGGAGTTGGGCTGCGGGGGGAGGAAACACCATATATTTT
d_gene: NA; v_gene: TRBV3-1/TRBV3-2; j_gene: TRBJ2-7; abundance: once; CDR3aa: CASSQDIGQRGWGEQYF; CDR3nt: TGTGCCAGCAGCCAAGATATAGGACAGAGGGGTTGGGGCGAGCAGTACTTC
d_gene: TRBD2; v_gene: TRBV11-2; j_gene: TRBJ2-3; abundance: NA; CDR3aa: CASSRTSGRALGDTQYF; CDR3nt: TGTGCCAGCAGCAGAACTAGCGGGAGGGCCTTAGGAGATACGCAGTATTTT
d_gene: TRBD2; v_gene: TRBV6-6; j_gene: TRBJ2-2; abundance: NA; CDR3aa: CASSRAGGPDTGELFF; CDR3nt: TGTGCCAGCAGTAGGGCGGGAGGGCCGGACACCGGGGAGCTGTTTTTT
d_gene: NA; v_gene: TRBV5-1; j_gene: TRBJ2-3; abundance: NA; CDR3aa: CASSLSWAGSVATDTQYF; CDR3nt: TGCGCCAGCAGCTTGTCCTGGGCGGGCTCGGTGGCAACAGATACGCAGTATTTT
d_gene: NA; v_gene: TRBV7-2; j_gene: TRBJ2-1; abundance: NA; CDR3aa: CASSLDRNSYNEQFF; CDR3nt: TGTGCCAGCAGCTTAGACAGAAACTCCTACAATGAGCAGTTCTTC
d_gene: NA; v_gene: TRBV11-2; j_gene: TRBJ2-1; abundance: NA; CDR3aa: CASSLGGFSYNEQFF; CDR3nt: TGTGCCAGCAGCTTAGGCGGGTTCTCCTACAATGAGCAGTTCTTC